Reported below is one T cell receptor beta chain. The antigen is undetermined. Extraction and reverse transcription of RNA yielded cDNA as the sequencing template. Repertoires were generated with immunoSEQ multiplex PCR, while TCRdb's copy carries only in-frame clones and drops some. This table holds more than 95,000 clones, roughly 60% found once. The sample originates from a study of CD8+ T cells in alopecia areata. The CDR3 covers 11 residues. V was cut by 7 bases and J by 6 bases, with 12 bases left in between. In germline, CDR1 is GTSNPN, CDR2 SVGIG (reference sequence). The sample's treatment: oral pan-JAK inhibitor, 5-10 mg twice daily. Study results and caveats: In scalp and blood, many expanded lesional clones persisted during tofacitinib.

The chain has TRBV30 and TRBJ1-2; no clear D gene. Sequenced here: CD8+ T cells sorted from blood, sampled at week 4, from a patient treated with tofacitinib. The sequence was obtained from a human donor with alopecia areata. The CDR3 region has the DNA TGTGCCTCCCCTTTGTGGGATGGCTACACCTTC. It translates to CASPLWDGYTF. Full variable domain (remainder filled in from reference TRBV30 and TRBJ1-2): SQTIHQWPATLVQPVGSPLSLECTVEGTSNPNLYWYRQAAGRGLQLLFYSVGIGQISSEVPQNLSASRPQDRQFILSSKKLLLSDSGFYLCASPLWDGYTFGSGTRLTVV.